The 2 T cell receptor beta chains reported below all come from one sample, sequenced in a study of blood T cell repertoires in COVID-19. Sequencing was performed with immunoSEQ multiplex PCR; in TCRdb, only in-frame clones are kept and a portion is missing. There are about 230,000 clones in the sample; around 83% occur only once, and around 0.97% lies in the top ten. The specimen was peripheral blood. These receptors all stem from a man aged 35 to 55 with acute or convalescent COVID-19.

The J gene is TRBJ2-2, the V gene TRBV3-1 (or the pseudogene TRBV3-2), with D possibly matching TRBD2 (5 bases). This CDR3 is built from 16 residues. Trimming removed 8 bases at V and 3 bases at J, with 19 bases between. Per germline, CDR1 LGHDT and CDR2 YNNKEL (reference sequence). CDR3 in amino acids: CASQPKEAPDTGELFF. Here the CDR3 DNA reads TGTGCCAGCCAGCCGAAGGAGGCGCCGGACACCGGGGAGCTGTTTTTT.

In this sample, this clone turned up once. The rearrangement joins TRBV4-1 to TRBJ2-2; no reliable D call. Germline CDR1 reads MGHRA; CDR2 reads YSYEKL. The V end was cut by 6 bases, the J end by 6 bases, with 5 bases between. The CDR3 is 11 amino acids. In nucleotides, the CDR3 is TGCGCCAGCAGTCACTCCGGGGAGCTGTTTTTT. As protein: CASSHSGELFF.